This T cell receptor beta chain comes out of a study of shared clonotypes between healthy human individuals. In regard to this clone: Its antigen is still unknown. The sample carries other DNA sequences with the same CDR3.

Naive CD45RA+ and memory CD45RA-negative subsets were split from CD4+ cells. The material for each subset, its genomic DNA, was split evenly across several immunoSEQ plates. The protocol was immunoSEQ multiplex PCR, while the TCRdb copy is restricted to in-frame clones and leaves out a portion. The sample lists about 680,000 clones, approximately 73% occurring once. Study findings and constraints: The rarefaction results pointed to incomplete sorted-subset sequencing despite large depth.

V dropped 5 bases and J dropped 3 bases, with 10 bases sitting between them. CDR1 is SEHNR, CDR2 FQNEAQ, per germline (reference sequence). The length of the CDR3 is 14 residues. The specimen was memory CD4+ T cells sorted from blood. The subset denotes: CD45RA-negative fraction. The clonotype was recovered from a woman in her 30s in good health. J is TRBJ1-4 and V is TRBV7-9, with a tentative D call TRBD1 (6 bases). CDR3 in DNA: TGTGCCAGCAGCCTCGACAGGTCTAATGAAAAACTGTTTTTT. As protein: CASSLDRSNEKLFF.